Sequencing of this T cell receptor (beta chain) was carried out in a study of cytomegalovirus exposure and HLA in healthy donors. Study information: Of several hundred genotyped donors, 81% grouped in the Caucasian-associated ancestry cluster.

About this clone itself: Antigen specificity is unknown.

The study's findings and limits: The study labeled under 200 TCR beta chains cytomegalovirus-associated. Testing in vitro showed a few CMV-associated chains specific for CMV antigens.

Primers for the PCR totalled 60 Vbeta and 13 Jbeta. Original methodology: Later analysis identified tens of millions of unique TCR beta chains, about 11 million shared. Clones were read by immunoSEQ multiplex PCR, and TCRdb kept only the in-frame ones, dropping some. V, J and clone size reflect that table, while D and trimming were determined from the DNA. Of about 170,000 clones in the sample, around three quarters are singletons; the top ten hold approximately 2.4%. Sequenced sample: PBMCs. The clonotype originates from a woman aged 50 to 60 in good health and CMV-seronegative.

CDR3 DNA sequence: TGTGCCAGCTCATCTACAGGGGGCTCTCACCATGAGCAGTTCTTC. This encodes CASSSTGGSHHEQFF. The chain carries TRBV18 and TRBJ2-1, with 9 bases fitting TRBD1. In germline, CDR1 is KGHSH, CDR2 LQKENI. The V gene end was trimmed by 5 bases and the J gene end by 8 bases; junction bases not matched to a gene: 10. This CDR3 contains 15 residues.